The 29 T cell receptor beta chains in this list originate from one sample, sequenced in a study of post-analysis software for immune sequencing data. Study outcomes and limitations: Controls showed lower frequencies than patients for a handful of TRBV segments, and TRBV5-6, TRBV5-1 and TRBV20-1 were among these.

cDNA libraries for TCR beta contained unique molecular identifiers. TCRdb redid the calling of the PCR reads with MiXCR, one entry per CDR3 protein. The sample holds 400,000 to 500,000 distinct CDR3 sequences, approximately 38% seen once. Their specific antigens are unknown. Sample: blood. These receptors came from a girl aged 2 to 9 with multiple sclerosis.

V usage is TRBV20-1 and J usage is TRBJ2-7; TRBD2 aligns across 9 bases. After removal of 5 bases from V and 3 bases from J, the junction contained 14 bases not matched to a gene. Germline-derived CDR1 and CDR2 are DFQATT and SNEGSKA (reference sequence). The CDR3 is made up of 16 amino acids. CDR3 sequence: CSALLPPAGGGYEQYF. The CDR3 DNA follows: TGCAGTGCTCTACTACCACCAGCGGGAGGAGGCTACGAGCAGTACTTC.

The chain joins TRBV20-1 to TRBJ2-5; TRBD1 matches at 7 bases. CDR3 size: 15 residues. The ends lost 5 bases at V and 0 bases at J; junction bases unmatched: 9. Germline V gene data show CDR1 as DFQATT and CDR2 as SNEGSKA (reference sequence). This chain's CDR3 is CSARGDRRYQETQYF. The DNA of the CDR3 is TGCAGTGCTCGTGGGGACAGACGGTACCAAGAGACCCAGTACTTC.

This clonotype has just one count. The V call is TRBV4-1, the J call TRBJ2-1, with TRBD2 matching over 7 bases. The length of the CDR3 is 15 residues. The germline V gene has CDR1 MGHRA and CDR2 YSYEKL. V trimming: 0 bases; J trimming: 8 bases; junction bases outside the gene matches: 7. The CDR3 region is CASSQDPGGGDEQFF. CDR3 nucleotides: TGCGCCAGCAGCCAAGATCCGGGGGGAGGGGATGAGCAGTTCTTC.

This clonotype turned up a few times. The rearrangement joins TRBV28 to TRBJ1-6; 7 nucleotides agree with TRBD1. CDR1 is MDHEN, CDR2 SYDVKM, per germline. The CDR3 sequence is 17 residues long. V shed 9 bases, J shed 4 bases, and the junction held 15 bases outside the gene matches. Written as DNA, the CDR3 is TGTGCCAGTACCTCCGTTAGACAGGGAGTTTATAATTCACCCCTCCACTTT. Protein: CASTSVRQGVYNSPLHF.

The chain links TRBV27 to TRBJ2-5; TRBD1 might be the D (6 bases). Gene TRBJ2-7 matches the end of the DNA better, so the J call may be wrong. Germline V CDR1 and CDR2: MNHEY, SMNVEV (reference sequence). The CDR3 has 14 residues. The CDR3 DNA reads TGTGCCAGCAGTTTGTGGCAGGGGCTCGGCGAGCAGTACTTC. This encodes CASSLWQGLGEQYF.

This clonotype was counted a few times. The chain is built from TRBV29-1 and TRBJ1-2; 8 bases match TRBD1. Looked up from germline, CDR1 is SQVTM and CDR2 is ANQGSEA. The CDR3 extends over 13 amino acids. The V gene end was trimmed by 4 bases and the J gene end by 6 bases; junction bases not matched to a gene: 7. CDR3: CSVGSVTGDGYTF. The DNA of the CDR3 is TGCAGCGTTGGCAGCGTGACAGGGGATGGCTACACCTTC.

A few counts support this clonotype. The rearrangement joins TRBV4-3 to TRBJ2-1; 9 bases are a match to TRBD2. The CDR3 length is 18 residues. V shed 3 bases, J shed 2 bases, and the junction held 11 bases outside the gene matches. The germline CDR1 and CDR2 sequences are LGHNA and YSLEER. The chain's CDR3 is CASSQVLQREATYNEQFF. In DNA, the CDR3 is TGCGCCAGCAGCCAGGTGTTACAGCGGGAGGCCACCTACAATGAGCAGTTCTTC.

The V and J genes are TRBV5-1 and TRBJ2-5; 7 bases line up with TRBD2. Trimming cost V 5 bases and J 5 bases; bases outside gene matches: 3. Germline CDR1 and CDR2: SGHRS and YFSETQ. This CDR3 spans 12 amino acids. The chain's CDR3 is CASRPAGETQYF. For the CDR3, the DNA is TGCGCCAGCAGACCAGCGGGGGAGACCCAGTACTTC.

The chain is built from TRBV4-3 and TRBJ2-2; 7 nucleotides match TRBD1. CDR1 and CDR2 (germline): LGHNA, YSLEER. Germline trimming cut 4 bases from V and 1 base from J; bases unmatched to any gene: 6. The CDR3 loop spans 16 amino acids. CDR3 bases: TGCGCCAGCAGCCTTTTGACAGGGTTGAACACCGGGGAGCTGTTTTTT. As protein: CASSLLTGLNTGELFF.

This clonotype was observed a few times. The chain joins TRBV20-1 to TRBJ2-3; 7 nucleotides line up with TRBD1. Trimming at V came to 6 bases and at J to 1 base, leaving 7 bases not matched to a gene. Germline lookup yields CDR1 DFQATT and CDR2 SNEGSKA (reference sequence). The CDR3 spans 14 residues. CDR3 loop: CSASTGEGTDTQYF. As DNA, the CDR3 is TGCAGTGCCTCAACAGGGGAAGGCACAGATACGCAGTATTTT.

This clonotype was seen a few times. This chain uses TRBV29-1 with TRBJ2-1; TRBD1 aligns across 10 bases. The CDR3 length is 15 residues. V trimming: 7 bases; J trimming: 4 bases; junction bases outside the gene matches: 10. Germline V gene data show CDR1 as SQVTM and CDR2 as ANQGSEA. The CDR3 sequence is CSATATGGAYNEQFF. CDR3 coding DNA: TGCAGCGCCACTGCGACAGGGGGCGCGTACAATGAGCAGTTCTTC.

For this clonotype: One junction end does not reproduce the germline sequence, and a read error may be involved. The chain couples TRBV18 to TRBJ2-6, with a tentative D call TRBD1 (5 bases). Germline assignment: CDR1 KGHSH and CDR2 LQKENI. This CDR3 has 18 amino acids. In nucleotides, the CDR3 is TGTGCCGGCTCACCAGACAGCGCCGCGTTCTCGGGGGCCAACGTCCTGACTTTC. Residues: CAGSPDSAAFSGANVLTF. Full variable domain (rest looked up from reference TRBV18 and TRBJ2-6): NAGVMQNPRHLVRRRGQEARLRCSPMKGHSHVYWYRQLPEEGLKFMVYLQKENIIDESGMPKERFSAEFPKEGPSILRIQQVVRGDSAAYFCAGSPDSAAFSGANVLTFGAGSRLTVL.

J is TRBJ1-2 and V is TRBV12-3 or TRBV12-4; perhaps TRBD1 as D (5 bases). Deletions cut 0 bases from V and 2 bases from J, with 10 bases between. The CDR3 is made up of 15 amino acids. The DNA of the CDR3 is TGTGCCAGCAGTTTAGCGATGGGGGTAAACTATGGCTACACCTTC. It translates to CASSLAMGVNYGYTF.

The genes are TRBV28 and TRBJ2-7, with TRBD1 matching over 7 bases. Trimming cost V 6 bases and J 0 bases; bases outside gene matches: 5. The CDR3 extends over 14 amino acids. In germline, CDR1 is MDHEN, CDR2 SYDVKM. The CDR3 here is CASRETGSSYEQYF. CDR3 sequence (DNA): TGTGCCAGCAGGGAGACAGGGAGCTCCTACGAGCAGTACTTC.

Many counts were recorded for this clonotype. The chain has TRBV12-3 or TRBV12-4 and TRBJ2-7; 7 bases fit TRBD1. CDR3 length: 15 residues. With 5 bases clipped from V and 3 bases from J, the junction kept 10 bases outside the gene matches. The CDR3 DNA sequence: TGTGCCAGCAGTATTCGAACGGGACAGAACTACGAGCAGTACTTC. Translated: CASSIRTGQNYEQYF.

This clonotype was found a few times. The CDR3 coding sequence is TGCAGTGCTGGAGCGGGGAGCACAGATACGCAGTATTTT. It is translated as CSAGAGSTDTQYF. This chain links TRBV20-1 with TRBJ2-3; 7 bases are a match to TRBD2. CDR1 DFQATT and CDR2 SNEGSKA come from the germline V gene (reference sequence). The CDR3 has 13 residues. Trimming cost V 5 bases and J 0 bases; bases outside gene matches: 2.

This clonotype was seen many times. The CDR3 DNA sequence: TGTGCCAGCAGCTTGGCCTGGGCTAGCGGGGCTACAGATACGCAGTATTTT. Encoded protein: CASSLAWASGATDTQYF. The genes are TRBV5-5 and TRBJ2-3; the match to TRBD2 covers 9 bases. The CDR3 is 17 amino acids. V gave up 0 bases and J gave up 3 bases; unmatched junction bases: 8. Germline V gene lookup returns CDR1 SGHKS and CDR2 YYEKEE (reference sequence).

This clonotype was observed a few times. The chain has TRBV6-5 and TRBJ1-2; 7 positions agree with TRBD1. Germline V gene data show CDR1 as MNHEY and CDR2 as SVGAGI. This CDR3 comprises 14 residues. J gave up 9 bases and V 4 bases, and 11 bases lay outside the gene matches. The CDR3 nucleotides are TGTGCCAGCAGTTCCTCGGGACAGAAACGTCGCTACACCTTC. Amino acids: CASSSSGQKRRYTF.

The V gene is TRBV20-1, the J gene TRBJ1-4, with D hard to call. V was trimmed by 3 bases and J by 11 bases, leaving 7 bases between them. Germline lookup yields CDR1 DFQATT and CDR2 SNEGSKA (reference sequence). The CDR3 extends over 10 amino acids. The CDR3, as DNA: TGCAGTGCTAGGGGCTATAAACTGTTTTTT. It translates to CSARGYKLFF.

The CDR3 spells CASSLGVGPPYEQYF. The DNA of the CDR3 is TGTGCCAGCAGTTTGGGCGTGGGCCCCCCCTACGAGCAGTACTTC. V is TRBV28 and J is TRBJ2-7, with D uncertain. Trimming removed 3 bases from V and 2 bases from J, with 14 bases in between. Germline CDR1 MDHEN, CDR2 SYDVKM. CDR3 size: 15 residues. Full variable domain (outside the CDR3, taken from reference TRBV28 and TRBJ2-7): DVKVTQSSRYLVKRTGEKVFLECVQDMDHENMFWYRQDPGLGLRLIYFSYDVKMKEKGDIPEGYSVSREKKERFSLILESASTNQTSMYLCASSLGVGPPYEQYFGPGTRLTVT.

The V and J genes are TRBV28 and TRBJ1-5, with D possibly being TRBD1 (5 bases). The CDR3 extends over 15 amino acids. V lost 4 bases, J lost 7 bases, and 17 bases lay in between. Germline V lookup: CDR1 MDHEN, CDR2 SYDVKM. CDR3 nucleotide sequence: TGTGCCAGCAGTTCCCGACAGATACGAGGGCAGCCCCAGCATTTT. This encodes CASSSRQIRGQPQHF. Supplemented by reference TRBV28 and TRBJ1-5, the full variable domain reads DVKVTQSSRYLVKRTGEKVFLECVQDMDHENMFWYRQDPGLGLRLIYFSYDVKMKEKGDIPEGYSVSREKKERFSLILESASTNQTSMYLCASSSRQIRGQPQHFGDGTRLSIL.

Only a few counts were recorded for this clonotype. This chain's CDR3 is CAISQGIGNEQFF. The CDR3 coding sequence is TGTGCCATCAGCCAGGGGATCGGGAATGAGCAGTTCTTC. The genes are TRBV10-3 and TRBJ2-1, with D possibly matching TRBD1 (6 bases). Germline V CDR1 and CDR2: ENHRY, SYGVKD. Trimming left V 6 bases short and J 7 bases short, with 13 bases between. CDR3 length: 13 residues.

Here the CDR3 reads CASSYQFGQLAFAFF. The CDR3 coding sequence is TGTGCCAGCAGTTACCAATTCGGACAGCTTGCTTTCGCTTTCTTT. The chain recombines TRBV6-5 with TRBJ1-1; a weak D match, TRBD1 (6 bases). With 2 bases removed from V and 11 bases from J, the gap between germline ends came to 21 bases. Germline assignment: CDR1 MNHEY and CDR2 SVGAGI. The length of the CDR3 is 15 residues.

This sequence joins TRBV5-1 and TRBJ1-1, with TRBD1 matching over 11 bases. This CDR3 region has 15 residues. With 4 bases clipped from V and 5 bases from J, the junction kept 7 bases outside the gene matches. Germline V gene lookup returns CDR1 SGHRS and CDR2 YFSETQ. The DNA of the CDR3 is TGCGCCAGCAGCCCTCCGGGACAGGGGGGTACTGAAGCTTTCTTT. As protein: CASSPPGQGGTEAFF. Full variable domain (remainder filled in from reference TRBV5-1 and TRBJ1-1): KAGVTQTPRYLIKTRGQQVTLSCSPISGHRSVSWYQQTPGQGLQFLFEYFSETQRNKGNFPGRFSGRQFSNSRSEMNVSTLELGDSALYLCASSPPGQGGTEAFFGQGTRLTVV.

The CDR3 DNA reads as TGCGCCAGCAGCTTGGCCGGGCGATTCGCAGATACGCAGTATTTT. Its protein is CASSLAGRFADTQYF. The chain joins TRBV5-1 to TRBJ2-3, with D unresolved. Trimming left V 0 bases short and J 4 bases short, with 12 bases between. The CDR3 sequence is 15 residues long. In germline, CDR1 is SGHRS, CDR2 YFSETQ.

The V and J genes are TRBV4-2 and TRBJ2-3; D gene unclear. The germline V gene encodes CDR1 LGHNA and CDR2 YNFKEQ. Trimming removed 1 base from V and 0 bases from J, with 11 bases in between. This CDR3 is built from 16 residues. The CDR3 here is CASSQGDRKSTDTQYF. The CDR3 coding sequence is TGTGCCAGCAGCCAAGGGGATCGGAAGAGCACAGATACGCAGTATTTT.

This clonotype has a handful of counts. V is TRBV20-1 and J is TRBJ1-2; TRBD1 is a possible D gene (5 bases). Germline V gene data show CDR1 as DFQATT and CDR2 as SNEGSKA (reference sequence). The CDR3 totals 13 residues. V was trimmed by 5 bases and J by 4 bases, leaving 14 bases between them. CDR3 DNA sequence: TGCAGTGCTCCCTCACCGGGGACCTATGGCTACACCTTC. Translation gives CSAPSPGTYGYTF.

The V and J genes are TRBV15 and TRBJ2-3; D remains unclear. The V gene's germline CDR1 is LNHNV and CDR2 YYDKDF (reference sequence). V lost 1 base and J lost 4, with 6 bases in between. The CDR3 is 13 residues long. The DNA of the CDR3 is TGTGCCACCAGCAGAGCGGCGCCAGATACGCAGTATTTT. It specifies CATSRAAPDTQYF.

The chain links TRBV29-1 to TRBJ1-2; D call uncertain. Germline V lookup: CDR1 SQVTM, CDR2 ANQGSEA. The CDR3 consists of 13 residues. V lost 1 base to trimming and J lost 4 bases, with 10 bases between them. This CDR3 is CSVEGPLSYGYTF. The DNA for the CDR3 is TGCAGCGTTGAAGGTCCATTATCCTATGGCTACACCTTC.